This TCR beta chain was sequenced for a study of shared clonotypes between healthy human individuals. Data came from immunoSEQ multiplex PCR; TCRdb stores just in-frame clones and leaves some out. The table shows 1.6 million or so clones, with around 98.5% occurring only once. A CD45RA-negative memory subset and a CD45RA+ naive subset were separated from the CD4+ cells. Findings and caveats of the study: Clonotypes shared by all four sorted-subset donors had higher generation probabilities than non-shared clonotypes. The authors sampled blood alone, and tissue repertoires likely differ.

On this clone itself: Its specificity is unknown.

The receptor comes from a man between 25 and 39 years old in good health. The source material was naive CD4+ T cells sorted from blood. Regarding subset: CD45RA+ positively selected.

CDR3 coding DNA: TGCAGCGTGGGGTTTACAGGGGGCACAGATACGCAGTATTTT. This codes for CSVGFTGGTDTQYF. This rearrangement joins TRBV29-1 to TRBJ2-3; TRBD1 aligns across 7 bases. This CDR3 spans 14 amino acids. Germline CDR1 is SQVTM and CDR2 is ANQGSEA. Trimming took 6 bases from V and 1 from J; bases not matched to a gene: 7.